This T cell receptor beta chain was found in a study of T cells in Graves' hyperthyroidism and ophthalmopathy. Overall study context: Blood was drawn when the patient was first diagnosed and still untreated.

RNA transcripts gave rise to amplified TCR beta CDR3 regions. The HTBI primer set drove a first-round RT-PCR of the TCR CDR3. TCRdb fed the multiplex PCR reads into MiXCR, producing one record per CDR3 protein. In the table there are about 520,000 distinct CDR3 sequences, around 22% of which are singletons. Study results and caveats: Clonotypes that were expanded in thyroid above 0.001 mostly appeared in blood too.

The PBMCs were taken from around 10 ml of fresh peripheral blood. In its sample, this clonotype was seen many times. The target antigen is unknown. Sequenced sample: blood. The clonotype was recovered from a woman in her 30s with Graves' ophthalmopathy.

Here the CDR3 reads CASSINRQGGEQYF. The CDR3 nucleotides are TGTGCCAGCAGCATTAACCGACAGGGCGGCGAGCAGTACTTC. The chain uses TRBV11-2 and TRBJ2-7; 7 nucleotides align to TRBD1. The ends lost 5 bases at V and 6 bases at J; junction bases unmatched: 10. The CDR3 is 14 residues long. The germline gives CDR1 SGHAT, CDR2 FQNNGV.